The rows below give T cell receptor beta chains drawn from one sample of a study of T cells in Graves' hyperthyroidism and ophthalmopathy. TCRdb fed the multiplex PCR reads into MiXCR, producing one record per CDR3 protein. The table lists about 710,000 distinct CDR3 sequences, about 15% of them singletons. The sequenced sample was blood. The receptors come from a man aged 18 to 35 with Graves' hyperthyroidism. CDR3s include the opening cysteine and the closing phenylalanine or tryptophan. The D gene is left open where the match is weak. Size is stated for part of the rows, as once, few or many counts, or as a class when the clone is expanded.

d_call | j_call | clone_size | v_call | cdr3_aa | cdr3_nt
NA | TRBJ1-1 | few | TRBV2 | CASSEGLGTEAFF | TGTGCCAGCAGTGAGGGGTTGGGCACTGAAGCTTTCTTT
TRBD2 | TRBJ2-3 | many | TRBV6-1 | CASTGLAGGTDTQYF | TGTGCCAGTACCGGACTAGCGGGAGGCACAGATACGCAGTATTTT
NA | TRBJ2-7 | many | TRBV2 | CASSEAGMRGWGSYEQYF | TGTGCCAGCAGTGAAGCAGGGATGAGGGGGTGGGGCTCCTACGAGCAGTACTTC
TRBD2 | TRBJ2-1 | few | TRBV3-1 | CASSLPGTAGLVSNEQFF | TGTGCCAGCAGCCTCCCTGGGACGGCGGGACTAGTCTCCAATGAGCAGTTCTTC
NA | TRBJ1-5 | many | TRBV6-1 | CASSGRDNQPQHF | TGTGCCAGCAGTGGCAGGGATAATCAGCCCCAGCATTTT
NA | TRBJ2-7 | NA | TRBV14 | CASSPRFNFYEQYF | TGTGCCAGCAGCCCCAGATTTAATTTCTACGAGCAGTACTTC
NA | TRBJ1-2 | few | TRBV5-1 | CASSTIQGMEKYGYTF | TGCGCCAGCAGCACCATACAGGGAATGGAAAAGTATGGCTACACCTTC
TRBD2 | TRBJ2-1 | many | TRBV28 | CASRGLAGRGNEQFF | TGTGCCAGCAGGGGACTAGCGGGAAGGGGCAATGAGCAGTTCTTC
TRBD1 | TRBJ1-2 | NA | TRBV19 | CASSTQGANYGYTF | TGTGCCAGTAGTACTCAGGGGGCTAACTATGGCTACACCTTC
NA | TRBJ2-7 | many | TRBV6-1 | CASSPRGPRSYEQYF | TGTGCCAGCAGTCCCCGGGGACCGCGCTCCTACGAGCAGTACTTC
NA | TRBJ2-1 | many | TRBV27 | CASSLLTGSPLNEQFF | TGTGCCAGCAGTTTATTAACAGGGTCCCCTCTCAATGAGCAGTTCTTC
TRBD2 | TRBJ2-7 | many | TRBV15 | CATSRETAGGYEQYF | TGTGCCACCAGCAGAGAGACGGCGGGGGGATACGAGCAGTACTTC
NA | TRBJ1-4 | few | TRBV20-1 | CSARSVGEKLFF | TGCAGTGCTAGAAGTGTTGGGGAGAAACTGTTTTTT
NA | TRBJ2-7 | few | TRBV5-1 | CASSLVPEVSYEQYF | TGCGCCAGCAGCTTGGTCCCAGAAGTCTCCTACGAGCAGTACTTC
NA | TRBJ2-1 | NA | TRBV6-2/TRBV6-3 | CASRRPGAEEQFF | TGTGCCAGCAGACGCCCCGGAGCGGAAGAGCAGTTCTTC
TRBD2 | TRBJ2-7 | many | TRBV20-1 | CSARRASGSYEQYF | TGCAGTGCTAGGCGGGCTAGCGGCTCCTACGAGCAGTACTTC
TRBD1 | TRBJ2-2 | few | TRBV15 | CATSLDRGGTGELFF | TGTGCCACCTCGCTGGACAGGGGAGGGACCGGGGAGCTGTTTTTT
TRBD2 | TRBJ2-2 | NA | TRBV20-1 | CSAGNIASGSGGELFF | TGCAGTGCCGGAAATATTGCTAGCGGGAGTGGCGGGGAGCTGTTTTTT
NA | TRBJ2-2 | few | TRBV11-2 | CASSLDLLANTGELFF | TGTGCCAGCAGCTTAGATCTGCTAGCGAACACCGGGGAGCTGTTTTTT
TRBD1 | TRBJ2-3 | many | TRBV6-4 | CASSDSAGGASDTQYF | TGTGCCAGCAGTGACTCCGCAGGGGGCGCCTCAGATACGCAGTATTTT
TRBD1 | TRBJ2-2 | many | TRBV5-1 | CASGRQGDTGELFF | TGCGCCAGCGGGCGACAGGGCGACACCGGGGAGCTGTTTTTT
NA | TRBJ1-1 | many | TRBV6-5 | CASSYSKRQEAFF | TGTGCCAGCAGTTACTCGAAAAGGCAAGAGGCTTTCTTT
TRBD1 | TRBJ2-7 | NA | TRBV6-1 | CASSEGQGRPEQYF | TGTGCCAGCAGTGAAGGACAGGGACGTCCCGAGCAGTACTTC
TRBD1 | TRBJ2-7 | many | TRBV7-2 | CASSQDGTGGPEQYF | TGTGCCAGCAGCCAAGATGGGACAGGGGGTCCCGAGCAGTACTTC
TRBD1 | TRBJ1-5 | few | TRBV2 | CASRIDRGNQPQHF | TGTGCCAGCAGGATTGACAGGGGGAATCAGCCCCAGCATTTT
NA | TRBJ1-1 | many | TRBV28 | CASSRQSIGEAFF | TGTGCCAGCAGTAGGCAGAGTATCGGTGAAGCTTTCTTT
NA | TRBJ1-6 | NA | TRBV5-8 | CASSLDLGTSSPLHF | TGTGCCAGCAGCTTGGATCTGGGCACGAGTTCACCCCTCCACTTT
NA | TRBJ1-1 | NA | TRBV2 | CASRRWGANTEAFF | TGTGCCAGCAGAAGATGGGGGGCGAACACTGAAGCTTTCTTT
TRBD1 | TRBJ1-1 | many | TRBV3-1 | CASSLRDREAFF | TGTGCCAGCAGCCTCCGGGACAGGGAAGCTTTCTTT
TRBD1 | TRBJ2-1 | many | TRBV20-1 | CSAPDRYNEQFF | TGCAGTGCACCGGACAGGTACAATGAGCAGTTCTTC
TRBD2 | TRBJ2-7 | few | TRBV3-1 | CASSRGLAGHSYGQYF | TGTGCCAGCAGCCGAGGACTAGCGGGCCACTCCTACGGGCAGTACTTC
NA | TRBJ1-1 | NA | TRBV9 | CASSPGAGTNTEAFF | TGTGCCAGCAGCCCCGGCGCAGGGACGAACACTGAAGCTTTCTTT
NA | TRBJ1-2 | many | TRBV6-1 | CASSYSSGSYGYTF | TGTGCCAGCAGTTACTCATCGGGTTCCTATGGCTACACCTTC
TRBD2 | TRBJ2-3 | NA | TRBV10-1 | CASSALAAGGTDTQYF | TGCGCCAGCAGTGCCCTCGCAGCGGGAGGGACAGATACGCAGTATTTT
TRBD2 | TRBJ2-3 | many | TRBV2 | CASLPGLADTDTQYF | TGTGCCAGTCTCCCCGGACTAGCGGACACAGATACGCAGTATTTT
TRBD1 | TRBJ2-5 | many | TRBV28 | CASSPLPTGGLQETQYF | TGTGCCAGCAGTCCCCTCCCGACAGGGGGACTCCAAGAGACCCAGTACTTC
NA | TRBJ1-4 | few | TRBV28 | CASSPGELEKLFF | TGTGCCAGCAGTCCCGGAGAGTTGGAAAAACTGTTTTTT
NA | TRBJ2-7 | many | TRBV28 | CASSPPRAGGSYEQYF | TGTGCCAGCAGTCCGCCCAGGGCAGGTGGCTCCTACGAGCAGTACTTC
TRBD2 | TRBJ2-5 | NA | TRBV20-1 | CSARGGGEQTQYF | TGCAGTGCTAGAGGGGGGGGTGAGCAGACCCAGTACTTC
NA | TRBJ2-1 | NA | TRBV29-1 | CSVDGQRQFF | TGCAGCGTTGACGGCCAAAGGCAGTTCTTC
TRBD2 | TRBJ2-1 | NA | TRBV6-2/TRBV6-3 | CASSYWGEGWNEQFF | TGTGCCAGCAGTTACTGGGGGGAGGGTTGGAATGAGCAGTTCTTC
NA | TRBJ2-2 | many | TRBV9 | CASNIQGNTGELFF | TGTGCCAGCAATATACAGGGGAACACCGGGGAGCTGTTTTTT
NA | TRBJ1-6 | many | TRBV7-8 | CASSFGGGNSPLHF | TGTGCCAGCAGCTTCGGGGGGGGTAATTCACCCCTCCACTTT
NA | TRBJ1-1 | many | TRBV5-5 | CASSLVDTLTTEAFF | TGTGCCAGCAGCTTGGTGGACACCCTGACCACTGAAGCTTTCTTT
TRBD1 | TRBJ1-1 | NA | TRBV5-6 | CASTGQGEAFF | TGTGCCAGCACAGGACAGGGGGAAGCTTTCTTT
TRBD2 | TRBJ2-7 | NA | TRBV13 | CASSRGGPPYEQYF | TGTGCCAGCAGCCGGGGGGGGCCTCCCTACGAGCAGTACTTC
NA | TRBJ2-3 | NA | TRBV20-1 | CSAPPRGAGRDTQYF | TGCAGTGCTCCCCCCCGGGGGGCAGGGAGGGATACGCAGTATTTT
TRBD2 | TRBJ2-3 | many | TRBV11-2 | CASSLSSSGRDTDTQYF | TGTGCCAGCAGCTTATCCTCTAGCGGGAGAGACACAGATACGCAGTATTTT
NA | TRBJ1-1 | many | TRBV6-1 | CASSPAFEQVNTEAFF | TGTGCCAGCAGTCCAGCGTTCGAACAGGTGAACACTGAAGCTTTCTTT